These T cell receptor beta chains were read from a single sample in a study of identical twins. TCRdb recomputed calls from the 5' RACE reads with MiXCR, one row per CDR3 protein. Here the sample spans 200,000 to 250,000 distinct CDR3 sequences, 6.5% to 8.5% being singletons. These data also featured in a second study, about yellow fever vaccine responses in identical twins.

Sequencing was performed on memory (CD45RO+) T cells sorted from blood. All receptors come from a woman under 30 in good health. CDR3s include the opening cysteine and the closing phenylalanine or tryptophan. D genes are given only for firm matches. Clone size is not always given. Where it is, it says once, few, many or a class for expanded clones.

v_call,j_call,d_call,clone_size,cdr3_nt,cdr3_aa
TRBV7-8,TRBJ2-7,NA,few,TGTGCCAGCAGCTTCGGGTTTGGGTCCTACGAGCAGTACTTC,CASSFGFGSYEQYF
TRBV28,TRBJ2-7,TRBD2,NA,TGTGCCAGCAGTGGCGGACTAGTCCCCATCTTC,CASSGGLVPIF
TRBV20-1,TRBJ2-5,TRBD2,NA,TGCAGTGCTAGAGATGCTAGCGGGGGGAGGACGAAGACCCAGTACTTC,CSARDASGGRTKTQYF
TRBV11-2,TRBJ2-7,NA,NA,TGTGCCAGCAGCTTGGGATTAACCAACGAGCAGTACTTC,CASSLGLTNEQYF
TRBV12-3/TRBV12-4,TRBJ1-4,TRBD1,NA,TGTGCCAGCAGTTTAAGACAGGGGGTTCAGGAACTGTTTTTT,CASSLRQGVQELFF
TRBV28,TRBJ1-4,NA,few,TGTGCCAGCAGCATTCTGACCGGTAAACTGTTTTTT,CASSILTGKLFF
TRBV20-1,TRBJ1-1,NA,NA,TGCAGTGCTAGCGGAAGGCGGCGGGACTCTGAAGCTTTCTTT,CSASGRRRDSEAFF
TRBV6-6,TRBJ2-2,NA,few,TGTGCCAGCAGTAAGACAGTCGGGGAGCTGTTTTTT,CASSKTVGELFF
TRBV18,TRBJ2-1,TRBD2,NA,TGTGCCAGCTCGGTCGGCACTAGCGGGAGGATCTCCTACAATGAGCAGTTCTTC,CASSVGTSGRISYNEQFF
TRBV18,TRBJ2-2,NA,NA,TGTGCCAGCTCACCCACTGAGGGGTACGGCGGGGAGCTGTTTTTT,CASSPTEGYGGELFF
TRBV7-3,TRBJ1-1,NA,few,TGTGCCAGCAGCTTCGGACGGGGGGCTGAAGCTTTCTTT,CASSFGRGAEAFF
TRBV12-2,TRBJ2-3,NA,NA,TGTGCAAGTCGCCGAGGCGCCCCCAACACAGATACGCAGTATTTT,CASRRGAPNTDTQYF
TRBV7-2,TRBJ2-5,TRBD1,NA,TGTGCCAGCAGCTTAACGGGGACAGGGGTGGAGACCCAGTACTTC,CASSLTGTGVETQYF
TRBV7-2,TRBJ2-2,TRBD2,many,TGTGCCAGCAGCTCCGCTCCTAGCGGGGGGAACACCGGGGAGCTGTTTTTT,CASSSAPSGGNTGELFF
TRBV27,TRBJ2-2,NA,many,TGTGCCAGCAGACAGGGAGGGGCCCCCGGGGAGCTGTTTTTT,CASRQGGAPGELFF
TRBV12-3/TRBV12-4,TRBJ1-5,NA,many,TGTGCCAGCAGTTTTGGAGGGATTCAGCCCCAGCATTTT,CASSFGGIQPQHF
TRBV29-1,TRBJ2-3,TRBD2,NA,TGCAGCGGGTCTAGCGGGAGTACAGATACGCAGTATTTT,CSGSSGSTDTQYF
TRBV25-1,TRBJ2-1,NA,many,TGTGCCAGCAGTTTAACTTTAGACGGCTCCTACAATGAGCAGTTCTTC,CASSLTLDGSYNEQFF
TRBV6-2/TRBV6-3,TRBJ2-5,NA,NA,TGTGCCAGCAGTTACTCCTTCAACCCGGGACAAAGGGCCCAGTACTTC,CASSYSFNPGQRAQYF
TRBV10-3,TRBJ2-5,TRBD1,NA,TGTGCCATCAGGGACACAGGGGAAGGCGAGACCCAGTACTTC,CAIRDTGEGETQYF
TRBV6-1,TRBJ1-1,NA,NA,TGTGCCAGCAAAAGGTTAGGACCGAACACTGAAGCTTTCTTT,CASKRLGPNTEAFF
TRBV5-1,TRBJ2-5,NA,NA,TGCGCCAGCAGTTCCTCCGGGGGGCCAGAGACCCAGTACTTC,CASSSSGGPETQYF
TRBV6-1,TRBJ2-1,TRBD2,few,TGTGCCAGCAGAAGACTAGCGGGCAATGAGCAGTTCTTC,CASRRLAGNEQFF
TRBV30,TRBJ1-1,TRBD1,few,TGTGCCTACCGGACAGGGGGTGTTATAGGAACTGAAGCTTTCTTT,CAYRTGGVIGTEAFF
TRBV7-9,TRBJ2-1,NA,NA,TGTGCCAGCAGCATACTAGGGGATGAGCAGTTCTTC,CASSILGDEQFF
TRBV12-5,TRBJ2-2,NA,NA,TGTGCTAGTGGTTTGGGGGGAAACACCGGGGAGCTGTTTTTT,CASGLGGNTGELFF
TRBV9,TRBJ2-5,NA,few,TGTGCCAGCAGCGTAGGCATAACCGGGACCCCGGGAAGTGGCTACCAAGAGACCCAGTACTTC,CASSVGITGTPGSGYQETQYF
TRBV3-1,TRBJ2-2,TRBD1,few,TGTGCCAGCAGCCTGGGACAGGGGGCGACCTGGACCGGGGAGCTGTTTTTT,CASSLGQGATWTGELFF
TRBV15,TRBJ2-7,TRBD1,NA,TGTGCCACCAGCTCTCGACAGGGGGCCAACGAGCAGTACTTC,CATSSRQGANEQYF
TRBV11-1,TRBJ2-7,NA,few,TGTGCCAGCAGCTTAGGTTCCCAAAGCTCCTACGAGCAGTACTTC,CASSLGSQSSYEQYF
TRBV20-1,TRBJ1-1,NA,many,TGCAGTGCTAGAGATAAGGCAGCAGACTTATTTAACACTGAAGCTTTCTTT,CSARDKAADLFNTEAFF
TRBV6-1,TRBJ2-7,TRBD1,many,TGTGCCAGCAGTAAGGACAGGGCCACCTACGAGCAGTACTTC,CASSKDRATYEQYF
TRBV7-2,TRBJ1-1,TRBD1,many,TGTGCCAGCAGCCAGGATCCCGGGACAGCAGTGAAAGCTTTCTTT,CASSQDPGTAVKAFF
TRBV29-1,TRBJ2-1,NA,many,TGCAGCGTTGTCCGGGACGAAATGAGACATGAGCAGTTCTTC,CSVVRDEMRHEQFF
TRBV6-1,TRBJ2-6,NA,few,TGTGCCAGCAGCCAGCCTACACAATCTGGGGCCAACGTCCTGACTTTC,CASSQPTQSGANVLTF
TRBV20-1,TRBJ2-2,NA,NA,TGCAGTGCTAGAGATCTATCCAGGTCCGGGGAGCTGTTTTTT,CSARDLSRSGELFF
TRBV5-1,TRBJ1-2,TRBD1,NA,TGCGCCAGCAGCTTGGGACAAGGGACAGGGCTCTATGGCTACACCTTC,CASSLGQGTGLYGYTF
TRBV6-5,TRBJ2-7,NA,few,TGTGCCAGCAGTTACATGCCAGGGAGGTCCTACGAGCAGTACTTC,CASSYMPGRSYEQYF
TRBV28,TRBJ2-3,NA,few,TGTGCCAGCAGTGAACCCATGGGGGTCGAGGGCACAGATACGCAGTATTTT,CASSEPMGVEGTDTQYF
TRBV7-8,TRBJ1-2,NA,many,TGTGCCAGCAGCTTAGGGGGATCTGGCGGCTACACCTTC,CASSLGGSGGYTF
TRBV7-2,TRBJ2-2,NA,few,TGTGCCAGCAGCCGAAAGACTCTCACCGGGGAGCTGTTTTTT,CASSRKTLTGELFF
TRBV4-2,TRBJ2-1,TRBD2,NA,TGTGCCAGCAGCCAAACGGGACTAGCGGGAGGGGGTGAGCAGTTCTTC,CASSQTGLAGGGEQFF
TRBV7-8,TRBJ2-1,TRBD2,many,TGTGCCAGCAGACCGAGAATTAGCGGGAGAATCGACAATGAGCAGTTCTTC,CASRPRISGRIDNEQFF
TRBV11-3,TRBJ2-2,TRBD1,many,TGTGCCAGCAGCTTACAGGGGGCCGGGGAGCTGTTTTTT,CASSLQGAGELFF
TRBV5-5,TRBJ2-7,TRBD1,NA,TGTGCCAGCGAGGGGACAGGGCGTTTCGAGCAGTACTTC,CASEGTGRFEQYF
TRBV20-1,TRBJ2-1,TRBD2,NA,TGCAGTGCTAGCGATAGCGGGAGGGCCAAGGATGAGCAGTTCTTC,CSASDSGRAKDEQFF
TRBV7-8,TRBJ1-5,TRBD1,many,TGTGCCAGCAGCTTAGGCAGGGGGCGAATTCAGCCCCAGCATTTT,CASSLGRGRIQPQHF
TRBV11-2,TRBJ2-2,NA,few,TGTGCCAGCAGCTTATCAATTACGCCCGGGGAGCTGTTTTTT,CASSLSITPGELFF
TRBV27,TRBJ2-1,TRBD1,NA,TGTGCCAGCAGTCCCCGGACAGGGGGGGCATTCGGGGGTTACAATGAGCAGTTCTTC,CASSPRTGGAFGGYNEQFF
TRBV6-5,TRBJ1-1,NA,many,TGTGCCAGCAGTTACGGGGACACTGAAGCTTTCTTT,CASSYGDTEAFF
TRBV20-1,TRBJ1-2,TRBD1,few,TGCAGTGCTAGGATTCCGGGGACAGGGGGTGCTGGCTACACCTTC,CSARIPGTGGAGYTF